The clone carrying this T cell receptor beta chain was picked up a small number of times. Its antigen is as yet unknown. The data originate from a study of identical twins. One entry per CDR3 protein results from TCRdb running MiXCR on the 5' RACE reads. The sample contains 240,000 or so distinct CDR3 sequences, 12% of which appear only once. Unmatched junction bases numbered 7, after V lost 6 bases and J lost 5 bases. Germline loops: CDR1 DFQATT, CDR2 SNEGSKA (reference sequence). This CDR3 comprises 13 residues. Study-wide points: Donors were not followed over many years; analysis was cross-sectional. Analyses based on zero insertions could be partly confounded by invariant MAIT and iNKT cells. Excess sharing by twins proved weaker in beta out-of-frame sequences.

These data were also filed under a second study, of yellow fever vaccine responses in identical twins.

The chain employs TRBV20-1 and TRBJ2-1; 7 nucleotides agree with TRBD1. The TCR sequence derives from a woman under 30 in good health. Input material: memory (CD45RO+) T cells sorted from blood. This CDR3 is CSAKGTDNNEQFF. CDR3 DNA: TGCAGTGCGAAAGGGACAGACAACAATGAGCAGTTCTTC.